Following are 9 T cell receptor beta chains from one sample sequenced in a study of identical twins. TCRdb redid the calling of the 5' RACE reads with MiXCR, one entry per CDR3 protein. The sample records hundreds of thousands of distinct CDR3 sequences, around 5.7% being singletons. The sequencing sample was made of naive T cells sorted from blood. Receptors originate from a man aged 18 to 30 in good health.

This clonotype was seen repeatedly, ten times or more. The junction and the germline gene differ at one end; a read error may be behind it. The chain employs TRBV20-1 and TRBJ2-3, with TRBD2 matching over 14 bases. The length of the CDR3 is 19 residues. Germline CDR1 and CDR2: DFQATT and SNEGSKA (reference sequence). The CDR3 DNA sequence: TGCAGTCCTAGCCCCGGACTAGCGGGAGGCTCTTGGCCTGCGGATACGCAGTATTTT. Encoded protein: CSPSPGLAGGSWPADTQYF.

The V and J genes are TRBV30 and TRBJ2-3, with D perhaps TRBD1 (5 bases). Germline lookup yields CDR1 GTSNPN and CDR2 SVGIG (reference sequence). The germline V and J ends were trimmed by 0 bases and 2 bases, with 9 bases remaining between them. The CDR3 totals 14 residues. CDR3 coding DNA: TGTGCCTGGAGTGTACAGGTAGCCACAGATACGCAGTATTTT. This translates into CAWSVQVATDTQYF.

V and J are TRBV28 and TRBJ2-7; 7 nucleotides line up with TRBD2. Germline CDR1 and CDR2: MDHEN and SYDVKM. J lost 7 bases, V lost 4 bases, and 25 bases had no gene match. The CDR3 contains 19 residues. The CDR3: CASSSRRKLSGASLWEQYF. DNA for the CDR3: TGTGCCAGCAGTTCCCGACGAAAACTAAGCGGGGCCTCGCTGTGGGAGCAGTACTTC.

The chain combines TRBV7-2 with TRBJ2-7; the D gene is possibly TRBD2 (6 bases). This CDR3 region has 15 residues. Germline V gene sequence: CDR1 SGHTA, CDR2 FQGNSA. V was shortened by 5 bases and J by 0 bases, with 14 bases between the two germline ends. This CDR3 is CASSRRVGGSYEQYF. DNA of the CDR3: TGTGCCAGCAGCCGCCGGGTCGGGGGCTCCTACGAGCAGTACTTC.

The chain links TRBV6-2 or TRBV6-3 to TRBJ2-1, with D possibly matching TRBD1 (6 bases). The germline V and J ends were trimmed by 5 bases and 9 bases, with 23 bases remaining between them. This CDR3 has 16 residues. CDR1 MNHEY and CDR2 SVGEGT come from the germline V gene. The DNA of the CDR3 is TGTGCCAGCAGTCCGAATCCCCCACAGGGATTAAGTGAGCAGTTCTTC. As protein: CASSPNPPQGLSEQFF.

This clonotype has more than one count but fewer than ten. The CDR3 region has the DNA TGTGCCAGCAGTTTAAACTACCTGCACGAGCAGTACTTC. Amino acids: CASSLNYLHEQYF. The chain recombines TRBV25-1 with TRBJ2-7; D unresolved. The V end was cut by 5 bases, the J end by 5 bases, with 13 bases between. Germline values: CDR1 MGHDK, CDR2 SYGVNS. This CDR3 comprises 13 residues.

This clonotype was picked up many times. V and J are TRBV5-1 and TRBJ2-5; D gene unclear. Trimming stripped 1 base from V and 0 bases from J, with 10 bases between. The germline V gene encodes CDR1 SGHRS and CDR2 YFSETQ. The CDR3 is 15 amino acids. The CDR3 loop reads CASSLSGPYQETQYF. DNA of the CDR3: TGCGCCAGCAGCTTGTCAGGACCGTACCAAGAGACCCAGTACTTC.

This clonotype was picked up a small number of times. The rearrangement links TRBV7-2 to TRBJ2-7; 8 bases line up with TRBD2. J gave up 6 bases and V 5 bases, and 12 bases lay outside the gene matches. The CDR3 covers 15 residues. Germline CDR1 is SGHTA and CDR2 is FQGNSA. CDR3 sequence (DNA): TGTGCCAGCAGCCCCACGCCGGGACTAGTGAGCGAGCAGTACTTC. Protein: CASSPTPGLVSEQYF. Full variable domain (missing parts from reference TRBV7-2 and TRBJ2-7): GAGVSQSPSNKVTEKGKDVELRCDPISGHTALYWYRQSLGQGLEFLIYFQGNSAPDKSGLPSDRFSAERTGGSVSTLTIQRTQQEDSAVYLCASSPTPGLVSEQYFGPGTRLTVT.

The V gene is TRBV6-1, the J gene TRBJ1-1; possibly TRBD1 for D (5 bases). Germline V CDR1 and CDR2: MNHNS, SASEGT. The CDR3 is 14 amino acids. Trimming removed 6 bases at V and 4 bases at J, with 15 bases between. Here the CDR3 DNA reads TGTGCCAGCAGCGATACAGGTCCTACCACTGAAGCTTTCTTT. Translated: CASSDTGPTTEAFF.